The 7 T cell receptor beta chains below were found in one sample sequenced in a study of blood T cell repertoires in COVID-19. Here immunoSEQ multiplex PCR was the method, and the copy in TCRdb shows in-frame clones only, minus some. The sample includes some 190,000 clones, less than 85% of them seen just once. Sample: peripheral blood. The receptor source for this set is a woman in her fifties or sixties with acute or convalescent COVID-19.

CDR3 sequence reads: CASSPWVRGMTPTNEKLFF. The CDR3 DNA reads TGTGCCAGCAGCCCATGGGTCAGGGGGATGACACCAACTAATGAAAAACTGTTTTTT. The chain uses TRBV7-2 and TRBJ1-4, with 7 positions matching TRBD1. Per the germline V gene, CDR1 is SGHTA and CDR2 is FQGNSA. CDR3 length: 19 amino acids. V gave up 5 bases and J gave up 0 bases; unmatched junction bases: 15.

The chain recombines TRBV6-1 with TRBJ1-6, with 9 nucleotides matching TRBD1. The CDR3 covers 17 residues. J was trimmed by 0 bases and V by 2 bases; bases with no gene match: 2. Per the germline V gene, CDR1 is MNHNS and CDR2 is SASEGT. This CDR3 is CASSEQGQGSYNSPLHF. CDR3 coding DNA: TGTGCCAGCAGTGAACAGGGACAGGGCTCCTATAATTCACCCCTCCACTTT.

This clone was seen a few times. The rearrangement uses TRBV15 and TRBJ1-1; perhaps TRBD1 as D (6 bases). Germline V lookup: CDR1 LNHNV, CDR2 YYDKDF (reference sequence). The CDR3 consists of 13 residues. V lost 6 bases, J lost 6 bases, and 14 bases lay in between. The CDR3 is CATRDQGTPEAFF. CDR3 DNA: TGTGCCACCAGGGATCAGGGGACCCCTGAAGCTTTCTTT.

The rearrangement uses TRBV6-1 and TRBJ2-6; perhaps TRBD2 as D (5 bases). The CDR3 has 17 residues. CDR1 is MNHNS, CDR2 SASEGT, per germline. V lost 2 bases and J lost 2, with 13 bases in between. The CDR3 coding sequence is TGTGCCAGCAGTGAAAAAGGAGTGACTACTGGGGCCAACGTCCTGACTTTC. Amino acid sequence: CASSEKGVTTGANVLTF.

This chain connects TRBV4-3 to TRBJ2-7; no clear D. Trimming took off 0 bases at V and 1 base at J, with 4 bases between the two ends. This CDR3 has 13 amino acids. Per the germline V gene, CDR1 is LGHNA and CDR2 is YSLEER. CDR3 coding DNA: TGCGCCAGCAGCCAAGATCTTTCCTACGAGCAGTACTTC. Its protein is CASSQDLSYEQYF.

The chain combines TRBV5-8 with TRBJ2-3, with 7 bases matching TRBD1. Germline values: CDR1 SGHTS, CDR2 YDEGEE. The CDR3 contains 14 residues. Unmatched junction bases numbered 4, after V lost 1 base and J lost 5 bases. The CDR3 sequence is CASSLTGAGDTQYF. DNA for the CDR3: TGTGCCAGCAGCTTGACAGGGGCGGGAGATACGCAGTATTTT.

This chain uses TRBV27 with TRBJ1-2; no reliable D call. The V gene lost 7 bases and the J gene lost 14 bases, with 35 bases spanning the gap. CDR3 size: 17 residues. Germline loops: CDR1 MNHEY, CDR2 SMNVEV (reference sequence). CDR3 DNA sequence: TGTGCCAGCACCCCTCGCAGTCACCTAGGATCGCTTAGTGTTGAAACCTTC. It specifies CASTPRSHLGSLSVETF.